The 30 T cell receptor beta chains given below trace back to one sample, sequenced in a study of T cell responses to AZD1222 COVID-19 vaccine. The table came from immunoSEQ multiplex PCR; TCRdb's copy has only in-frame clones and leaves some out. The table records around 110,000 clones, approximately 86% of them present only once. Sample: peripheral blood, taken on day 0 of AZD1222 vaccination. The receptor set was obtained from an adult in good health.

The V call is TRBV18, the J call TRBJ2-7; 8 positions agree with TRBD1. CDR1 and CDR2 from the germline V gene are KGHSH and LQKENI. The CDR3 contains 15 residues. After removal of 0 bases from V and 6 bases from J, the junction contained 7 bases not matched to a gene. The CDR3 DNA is TGTGCCAGCTCACCACCGCCAGGACAGGGAGGCGAGCAGTACTTC. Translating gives CASSPPPGQGGEQYF.

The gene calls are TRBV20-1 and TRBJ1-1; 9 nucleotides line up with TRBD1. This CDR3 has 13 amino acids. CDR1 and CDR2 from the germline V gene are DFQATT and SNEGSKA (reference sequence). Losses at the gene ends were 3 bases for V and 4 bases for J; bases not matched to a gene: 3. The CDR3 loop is CSASRQGVTEAFF. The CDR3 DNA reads TGCAGTGCTAGTAGACAGGGGGTCACTGAAGCTTTCTTT.

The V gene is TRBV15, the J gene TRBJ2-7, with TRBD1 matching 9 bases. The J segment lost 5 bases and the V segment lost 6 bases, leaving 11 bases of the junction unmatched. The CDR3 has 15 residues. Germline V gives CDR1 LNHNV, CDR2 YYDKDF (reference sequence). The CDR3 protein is CATRPARDRVHEQYF. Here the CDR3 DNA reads TGTGCCACCAGGCCCGCCCGGGACAGGGTCCACGAGCAGTACTTC.

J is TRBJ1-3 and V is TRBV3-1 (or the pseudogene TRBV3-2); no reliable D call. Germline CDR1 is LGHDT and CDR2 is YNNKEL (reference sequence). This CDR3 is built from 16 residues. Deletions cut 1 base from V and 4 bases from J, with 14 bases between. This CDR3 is CASSQGYDGLGNTIYF. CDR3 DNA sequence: TGTGCCAGCAGCCAAGGATACGACGGTCTGGGAAACACCATATATTTT.

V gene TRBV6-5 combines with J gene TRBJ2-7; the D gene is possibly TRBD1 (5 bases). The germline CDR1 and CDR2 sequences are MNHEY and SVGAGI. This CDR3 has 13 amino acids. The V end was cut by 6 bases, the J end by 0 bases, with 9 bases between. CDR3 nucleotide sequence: TGTGCCAGCAGGGGGCGCAGCTCCTACGAGCAGTACTTC. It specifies CASRGRSSYEQYF.

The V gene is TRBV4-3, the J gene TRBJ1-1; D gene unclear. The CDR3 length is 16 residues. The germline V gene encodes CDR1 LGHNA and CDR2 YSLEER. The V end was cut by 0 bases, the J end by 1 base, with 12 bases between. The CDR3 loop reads CASSQDPWTANTEAFF. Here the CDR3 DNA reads TGCGCCAGCAGCCAAGATCCTTGGACTGCGAACACTGAAGCTTTCTTT.

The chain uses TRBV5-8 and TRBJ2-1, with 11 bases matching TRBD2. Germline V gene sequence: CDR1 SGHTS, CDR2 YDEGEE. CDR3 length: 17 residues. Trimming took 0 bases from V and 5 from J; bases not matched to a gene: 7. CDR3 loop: CASSLVFGTSGNNEQFF. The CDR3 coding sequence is TGTGCCAGCAGCTTGGTCTTTGGGACTAGCGGAAACAATGAGCAGTTCTTC.

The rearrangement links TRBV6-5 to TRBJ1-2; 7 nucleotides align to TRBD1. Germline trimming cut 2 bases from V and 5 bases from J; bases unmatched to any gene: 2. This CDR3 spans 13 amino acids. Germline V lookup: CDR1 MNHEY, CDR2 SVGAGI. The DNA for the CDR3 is TGTGCCAGCAGTTACACACAGGGGTATGGCTACACCTTC. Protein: CASSYTQGYGYTF.

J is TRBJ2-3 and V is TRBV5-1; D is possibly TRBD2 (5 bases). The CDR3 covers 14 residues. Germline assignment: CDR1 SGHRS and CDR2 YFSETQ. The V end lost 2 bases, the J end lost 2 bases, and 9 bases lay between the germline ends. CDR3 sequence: CASSFRRATDTQYF. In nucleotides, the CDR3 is TGCGCCAGCAGCTTTAGGCGGGCCACAGATACGCAGTATTTT. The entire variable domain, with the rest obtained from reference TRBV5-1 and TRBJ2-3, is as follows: KAGVTQTPRYLIKTRGQQVTLSCSPISGHRSVSWYQQTPGQGLQFLFEYFSETQRNKGNFPGRFSGRQFSNSRSEMNVSTLELGDSALYLCASSFRRATDTQYFGPGTRLTVL.

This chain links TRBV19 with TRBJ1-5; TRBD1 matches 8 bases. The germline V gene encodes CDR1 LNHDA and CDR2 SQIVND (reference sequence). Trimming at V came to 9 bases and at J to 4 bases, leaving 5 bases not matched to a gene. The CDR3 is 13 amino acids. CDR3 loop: CASQQGGNQPQHF. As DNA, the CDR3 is TGTGCCAGCCAACAGGGGGGTAATCAGCCCCAGCATTTT.

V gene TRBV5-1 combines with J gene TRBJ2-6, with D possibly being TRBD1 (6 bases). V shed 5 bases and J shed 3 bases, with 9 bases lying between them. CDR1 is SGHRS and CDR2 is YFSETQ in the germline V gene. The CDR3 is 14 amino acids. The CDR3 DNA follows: TGCGCCAGCAGGTCAGGGGATGGGGCCAACGTCCTGACTTTC. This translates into CASRSGDGANVLTF.

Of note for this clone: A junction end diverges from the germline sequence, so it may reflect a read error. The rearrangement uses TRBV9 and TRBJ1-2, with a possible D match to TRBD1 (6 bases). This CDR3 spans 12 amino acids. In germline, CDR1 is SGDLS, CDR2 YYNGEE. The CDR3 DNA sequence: TGTGCCAACAGCGTAGTTCAGGGGAATCACACCTTC. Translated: CANSVVQGNHTF.

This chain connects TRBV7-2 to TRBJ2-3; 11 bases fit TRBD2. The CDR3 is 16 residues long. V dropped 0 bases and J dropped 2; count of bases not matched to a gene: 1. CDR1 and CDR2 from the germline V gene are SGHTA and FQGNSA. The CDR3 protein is CASSLAGLAVTDTQYF. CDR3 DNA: TGTGCCAGCAGCTTAGCGGGACTAGCGGTCACAGATACGCAGTATTTT.

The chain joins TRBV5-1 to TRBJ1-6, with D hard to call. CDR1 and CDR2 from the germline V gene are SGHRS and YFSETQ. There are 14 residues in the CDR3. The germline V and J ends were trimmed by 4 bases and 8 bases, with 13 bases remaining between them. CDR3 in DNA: TGCGCCAGCAGCCTTGTAGGCGGGGATTCACCCCTCCACTTT. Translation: CASSLVGGDSPLHF.

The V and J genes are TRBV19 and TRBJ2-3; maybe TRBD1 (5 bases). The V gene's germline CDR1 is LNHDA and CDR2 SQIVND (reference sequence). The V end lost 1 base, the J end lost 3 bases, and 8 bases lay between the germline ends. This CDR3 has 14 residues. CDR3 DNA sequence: TGTGCCAGTAGTATAGCCACAGGAACAGATACGCAGTATTTT. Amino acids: CASSIATGTDTQYF. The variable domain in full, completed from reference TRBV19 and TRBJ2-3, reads DGGITQSPKYLFRKEGQNVTLSCEQNLNHDAMYWYRQDPGQGLRLIYYSQIVNDFQKGDIAEGYSVSREKKESFPLTVTSAQKNPTAFYLCASSIATGTDTQYFGPGTRLTVL.

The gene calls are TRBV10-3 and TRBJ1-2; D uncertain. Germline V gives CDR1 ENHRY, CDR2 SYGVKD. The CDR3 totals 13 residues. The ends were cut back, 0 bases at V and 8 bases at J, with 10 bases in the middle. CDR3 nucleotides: TGTGCCATCAGTGAGTCAGCATCCAGGGGCTACACCTTC. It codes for CAISESASRGYTF.

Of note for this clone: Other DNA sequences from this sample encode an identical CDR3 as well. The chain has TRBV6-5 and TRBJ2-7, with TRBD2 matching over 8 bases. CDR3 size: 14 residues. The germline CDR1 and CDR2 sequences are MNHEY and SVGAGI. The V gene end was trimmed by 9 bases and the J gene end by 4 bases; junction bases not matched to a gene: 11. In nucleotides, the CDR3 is TGTGCCAGTAGCCTCGGGGGGGGTAAGTACGAGCAGTACTTC. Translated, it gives CASSLGGGKYEQYF.

The CDR3 DNA is TGTGCCTGGAGTATACAGGGGTCGAGGAGGGATACGCAGTATTTT. It translates to CAWSIQGSRRDTQYF. The chain carries TRBV30 and TRBJ2-3, with 7 bases aligning to TRBD1. Germline V lookup: CDR1 GTSNPN, CDR2 SVGIG (reference sequence). V lost 2 bases to trimming and J lost 6 bases; unmatched junction nucleotides: 11. The CDR3 totals 15 residues.

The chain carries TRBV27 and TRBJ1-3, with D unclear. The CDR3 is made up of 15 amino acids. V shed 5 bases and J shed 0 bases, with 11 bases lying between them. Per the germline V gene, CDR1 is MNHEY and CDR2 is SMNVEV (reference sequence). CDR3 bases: TGTGCCAGCAGTCACCGCGGAGCCTCTGGAAACACCATATATTTT. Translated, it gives CASSHRGASGNTIYF.

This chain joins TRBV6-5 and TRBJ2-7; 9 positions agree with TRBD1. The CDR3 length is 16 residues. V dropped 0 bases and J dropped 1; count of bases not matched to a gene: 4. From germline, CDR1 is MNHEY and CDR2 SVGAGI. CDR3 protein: CASSYSDRGFSYEQYF. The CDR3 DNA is TGTGCCAGCAGTTACTCGGACAGGGGATTTTCCTACGAGCAGTACTTC.

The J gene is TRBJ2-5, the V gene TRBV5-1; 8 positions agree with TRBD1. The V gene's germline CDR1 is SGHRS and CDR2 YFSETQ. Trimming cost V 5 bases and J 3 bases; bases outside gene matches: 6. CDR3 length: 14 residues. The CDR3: CASSYQTGEETQYF. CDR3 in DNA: TGCGCCAGCAGTTATCAGACAGGGGAAGAGACCCAGTACTTC.

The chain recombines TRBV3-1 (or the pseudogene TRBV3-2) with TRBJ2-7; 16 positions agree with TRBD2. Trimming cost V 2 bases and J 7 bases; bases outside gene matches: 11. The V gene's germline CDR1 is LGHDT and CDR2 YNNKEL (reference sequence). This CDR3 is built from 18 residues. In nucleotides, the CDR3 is TGTGCCAGCAGCCAAACCCCGGGACTAGCGGGAGGGGGTTGGGAGCAGTACTTC. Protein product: CASSQTPGLAGGGWEQYF.

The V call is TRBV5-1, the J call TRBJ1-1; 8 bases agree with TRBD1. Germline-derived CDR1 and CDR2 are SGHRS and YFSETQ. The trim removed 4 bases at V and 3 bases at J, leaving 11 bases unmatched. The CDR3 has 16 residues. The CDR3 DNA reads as TGCGCCAGCAGCAACTCAGGGGGCGCAGGGCACACTGAAGCTTTCTTT. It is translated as CASSNSGGAGHTEAFF.

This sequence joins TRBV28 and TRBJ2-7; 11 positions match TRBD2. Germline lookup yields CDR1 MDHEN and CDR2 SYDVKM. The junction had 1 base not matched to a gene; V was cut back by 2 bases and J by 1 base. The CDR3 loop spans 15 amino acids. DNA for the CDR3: TGTGCCAGCAGTTTAGCTAGCGGGGGGTCCTACGAGCAGTACTTC. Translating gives CASSLASGGSYEQYF.

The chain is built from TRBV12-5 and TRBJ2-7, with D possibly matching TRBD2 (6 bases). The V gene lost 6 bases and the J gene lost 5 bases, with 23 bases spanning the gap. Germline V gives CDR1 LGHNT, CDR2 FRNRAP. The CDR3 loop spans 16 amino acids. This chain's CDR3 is CASGPGVGTAHDEQYF. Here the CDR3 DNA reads TGTGCTAGTGGCCCGGGGGTAGGGACCGCACATGACGAGCAGTACTTC.

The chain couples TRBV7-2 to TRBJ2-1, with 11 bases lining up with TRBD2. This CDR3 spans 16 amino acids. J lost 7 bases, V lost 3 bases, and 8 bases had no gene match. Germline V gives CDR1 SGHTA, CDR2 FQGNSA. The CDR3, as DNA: TGTGCCAGCAGCTTTGATGCGACTAGCGGGGCTAATGAGCAGTTCTTC. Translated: CASSFDATSGANEQFF.

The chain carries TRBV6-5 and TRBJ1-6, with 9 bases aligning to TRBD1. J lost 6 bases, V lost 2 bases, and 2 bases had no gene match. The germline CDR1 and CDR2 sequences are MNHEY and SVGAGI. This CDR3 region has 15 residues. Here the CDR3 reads CASSYVDRGNSPLHF. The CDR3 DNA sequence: TGTGCCAGCAGTTACGTGGACAGGGGTAATTCACCCCTCCACTTT.

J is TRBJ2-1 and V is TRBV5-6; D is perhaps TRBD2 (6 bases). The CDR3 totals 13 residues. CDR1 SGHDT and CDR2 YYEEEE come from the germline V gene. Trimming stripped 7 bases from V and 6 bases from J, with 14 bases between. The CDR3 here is CASGGTAGNEQFF. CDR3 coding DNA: TGTGCCAGCGGAGGGACGGCGGGCAATGAGCAGTTCTTC.

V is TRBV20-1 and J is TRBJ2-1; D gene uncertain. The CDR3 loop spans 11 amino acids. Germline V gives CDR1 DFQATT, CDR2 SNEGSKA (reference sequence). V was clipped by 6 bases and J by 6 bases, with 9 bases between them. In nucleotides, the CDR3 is TGCAGTGCGCCGAGCGCCAATGAGCAGTTCTTC. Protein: CSAPSANEQFF.

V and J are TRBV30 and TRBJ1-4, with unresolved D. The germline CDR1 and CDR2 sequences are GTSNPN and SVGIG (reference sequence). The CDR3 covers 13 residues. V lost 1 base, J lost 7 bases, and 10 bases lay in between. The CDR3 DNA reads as TGTGCCTGGAGTGGGGGAGTGGGTGAAAAACTGTTTTTT. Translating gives CAWSGGVGEKLFF.